This passage covers 30 T cell receptor beta chains from one sample sequenced in a study of cytomegalovirus exposure and HLA in healthy donors. PCR involved 60 Vbeta and 13 Jbeta primers. Clones were sequenced by immunoSEQ multiplex PCR, and TCRdb holds only the in-frame ones, with some missing. The table has approximately 200,000 clones, around three quarters seen once. Material: PBMCs. These receptors all stem from a man between 35 and 55 years old in good health and CMV-seronegative.

The rearrangement uses TRBV7-6 and TRBJ2-3; TRBD2 is a possible D gene (6 bases). Germline V CDR1 and CDR2: SGHVS, FNYEAQ. The CDR3 runs to 16 residues. Trimming removed 3 bases at V and 0 bases at J, with 13 bases between. The DNA for the CDR3 is TGTGCCAGCAGCTTCCGCGGAGGGGCTAGCACAGATACGCAGTATTTT. This sequence encodes CASSFRGGASTDTQYF.

V and J are TRBV5-4 and TRBJ2-7, with 8 bases matching TRBD1. This CDR3 has 16 residues. The germline CDR1 and CDR2 sequences are SGHNT and YYREEE (reference sequence). The trim removed 4 bases at V and 2 bases at J, leaving 11 bases unmatched. In DNA form, the CDR3 reads TGTGCCAGCAGCGGTGGTCTAGGGACAGGAACCTACGAGCAGTACTTC. Translation gives CASSGGLGTGTYEQYF.

This sequence joins TRBV27 and TRBJ2-1; tentative D call: TRBD2 (6 bases). The CDR3 is made up of 13 amino acids. The germline V and J ends were trimmed by 8 bases and 4 bases, with 12 bases remaining between them. Germline assignment: CDR1 MNHEY and CDR2 SMNVEV (reference sequence). CDR3 DNA: TGTGCCAGCCGTCGGGGGATATACAATGAGCAGTTCTTC. The encoded protein is CASRRGIYNEQFF.

This sequence joins TRBV7-9 and TRBJ2-3; maybe TRBD2 (5 bases). V gave up 5 bases and J gave up 4 bases, with 7 bases separating them. CDR1 is SEHNR and CDR2 is FQNEAQ in the germline V gene (reference sequence). This CDR3 contains 12 residues. In DNA form, the CDR3 reads TGTGCCAGCAGCATTAGCGCAGATACGCAGTATTTT. Its protein product is CASSISADTQYF.

The J gene is TRBJ2-1, the V gene TRBV28; 12 bases fit TRBD2. The CDR3 is 15 residues long. The J segment lost 4 bases and the V segment lost 3 bases, leaving 1 base of the junction unmatched. Germline CDR1 reads MDHEN; CDR2 reads SYDVKM. The DNA of the CDR3 is TGTGCCAGCAGTTTTGGGACTAGCGGGTACAATGAGCAGTTCTTC. Amino acid sequence: CASSFGTSGYNEQFF. Drawing the rest from reference TRBV28 and TRBJ2-1, the complete variable domain is DVKVTQSSRYLVKRTGEKVFLECVQDMDHENMFWYRQDPGLGLRLIYFSYDVKMKEKGDIPEGYSVSREKKERFSLILESASTNQTSMYLCASSFGTSGYNEQFFGPGTRLTVL.

The J gene is TRBJ1-3, the V gene TRBV7-6; 8 nucleotides agree with TRBD1. This CDR3 is 15 amino acids long. The germline V gene has CDR1 SGHVS and CDR2 FNYEAQ. V gave up 8 bases and J gave up 4 bases; unmatched junction bases: 10. The CDR3 reads CASSPGQGRGNTIYF. The DNA of the CDR3 is TGTGCCAGCTCACCTGGACAGGGCCGGGGAAACACCATATATTTT.

A remark on this clone: This specimen includes other DNA sequences encoding the same CDR3. This chain connects TRBV9 to TRBJ1-1; D might be TRBD1 (5 bases). The CDR3 consists of 14 residues. Looked up from germline, CDR1 is SGDLS and CDR2 is YYNGEE. V dropped 5 bases and J dropped 1 base, with 12 bases sitting between them. CDR3 protein: CASSYGAENTEAFF. CDR3 DNA: TGTGCCAGCAGTTATGGGGCCGAGAACACTGAAGCTTTCTTT.

This sequence joins TRBV19 and TRBJ2-5; 7 bases are a match to TRBD1. Judging by the DNA end, TRBJ2-7 fits better; the J call may be wrong. Germline assignment: CDR1 LNHDA and CDR2 SQIVND (reference sequence). This CDR3 region has 14 residues. CDR3 region: CASSIRGNSYEQYF. The CDR3 bases are TGTGCCAGTAGTATCAGGGGGAATTCCTACGAGCAGTACTTC.

The chain combines TRBV18 with TRBJ2-3; D may be TRBD2 (6 bases). CDR1 and CDR2 (germline): KGHSH, LQKENI. This CDR3 region has 17 residues. V lost 4 bases and J 0 bases, leaving 17 bases between the germline ends. CDR3 DNA: TGTGCCAGCTCACGAGTGGGGTCGGGGACTAGCACAGATACGCAGTATTTT. Residues: CASSRVGSGTSTDTQYF.

This clone was counted a few times. The chain is built from TRBV14 and TRBJ2-3; the D is unclear. CDR3 length equals 16 residues. Germline lookup yields CDR1 SGHDN and CDR2 FVKESK. V was cut by 0 bases and J by 0 bases, with 10 bases left in between. CDR3 in DNA: TGTGCCAGCAGCCAAGACCCCGGTTTAAGCACAGATACGCAGTATTTT. It translates to CASSQDPGLSTDTQYF.

Note on this clone: Other DNA sequences within the sample encode an identical CDR3. The chain links TRBV7-8 to TRBJ2-5; perhaps TRBD1 as D (5 bases). The ends were cut back, 2 bases at V and 5 bases at J, with 9 bases in the middle. Germline CDR1 reads SGHVS; CDR2 reads FQNEAQ. The CDR3 extends over 13 amino acids. As DNA, the CDR3 is TGTGCCAGCAGCTTACAGGGAAGGGAGACCCAGTACTTC. Its translation: CASSLQGRETQYF.

This clone was seen more than once but under ten times. The chain combines TRBV19 with TRBJ2-7, with D unclear. The CDR3 is 13 residues long. Deletions cut 4 bases from V and 1 base from J, with 8 bases between. CDR1 LNHDA and CDR2 SQIVND come from the germline V gene (reference sequence). CDR3 coding DNA: TGTGCCAGTAGTAGTACATTGTCCTACGAGCAGTACTTC. This translates into CASSSTLSYEQYF. The whole variable domain, filled in from reference TRBV19 and TRBJ2-7, reads DGGITQSPKYLFRKEGQNVTLSCEQNLNHDAMYWYRQDPGQGLRLIYYSQIVNDFQKGDIAEGYSVSREKKESFPLTVTSAQKNPTAFYLCASSSTLSYEQYFGPGTRLTVT.

The V and J genes are TRBV4-1 and TRBJ1-5; weak D call: TRBD1 (5 bases). There are 15 residues in the CDR3. The germline gives CDR1 MGHRA, CDR2 YSYEKL. V lost 4 bases and J lost 2, with 12 bases in between. The CDR3 sequence is CASSLEAGGNQPQHF. The CDR3 nucleotides are TGCGCCAGCAGCCTAGAGGCGGGGGGCAATCAGCCCCAGCATTTT.

This clone has just a few counts. V usage is TRBV5-1 and J usage is TRBJ1-3; 8 nucleotides agree with TRBD1. Trimming took 5 bases from V and 0 from J; bases not matched to a gene: 4. CDR3 length equals 15 residues. Germline lookup yields CDR1 SGHRS and CDR2 YFSETQ. This chain's CDR3 is CASSFDRGSGNTIYF. The DNA of the CDR3 is TGCGCCAGCAGTTTCGACAGGGGCTCTGGAAACACCATATATTTT.

This clone was observed a handful of times. Germline is not matched at one junction end, which may reflect a read error. The V call is TRBV7-9, the J call TRBJ2-5, with 11 positions matching TRBD1. Germline V gene sequence: CDR1 SEHNR, CDR2 FQNEAQ (reference sequence). The CDR3 covers 15 residues. The CDR3 DNA follows: TGTTCCAGCAGCTACCGGACAGGGGGCGGAGAGACCCAGTACTTC. The encoded protein is CSSSYRTGGGETQYF.

The chain carries TRBV7-2 and TRBJ1-1; 8 bases are a match to TRBD1. Germline V CDR1 and CDR2: SGHTA, FQGNSA. Trimming cost V 5 bases and J 5 bases; bases outside gene matches: 7. The length of the CDR3 is 14 residues. CDR3 sequence reads: CASSQYQGATEAFF. In nucleotides, the CDR3 is TGTGCCAGCAGCCAATACCAGGGGGCGACTGAAGCTTTCTTT.

CDR3 loop: CASSLQGPSYEQYF. The CDR3 bases are TGCGCCAGCAGCCTACAGGGACCCAGCTACGAGCAGTACTTC. The genes are TRBV4-1 and TRBJ2-7; TRBD1 might be the D (6 bases). The germline gives CDR1 MGHRA, CDR2 YSYEKL. V was pared by 4 bases and J by 3 bases, with 13 bases between. The CDR3 sequence is 14 residues long.

The chain carries TRBV10-3 and TRBJ2-5; 7 nucleotides agree with TRBD1. This CDR3 spans 14 amino acids. CDR1 ENHRY and CDR2 SYGVKD come from the germline V gene. The J segment lost 3 bases and the V segment lost 2 bases, leaving 3 bases of the junction unmatched. CDR3 sequence (DNA): TGTGCCATCAGTGAGGGGGACAGTAAAGAGACCCAGTACTTC. This gives the protein CAISEGDSKETQYF.

The rearrangement joins TRBV7-2 to TRBJ1-1; TRBD1 agrees at 7 bases. After removal of 7 bases from V and 3 bases from J, the junction contained 8 bases not matched to a gene. The CDR3 length is 14 residues. Germline CDR1 is SGHTA and CDR2 is FQGNSA. CDR3 sequence: CASKLTGDHTEAFF. The CDR3 bases are TGTGCCAGCAAGCTTACAGGGGATCACACTGAAGCTTTCTTT.

The rearrangement uses TRBV7-2 and TRBJ2-1; 11 nucleotides agree with TRBD1. Germline CDR1 reads SGHTA; CDR2 reads FQGNSA. This CDR3 has 15 amino acids. With V trimmed by 3 bases and J by 3 bases, 1 base remained unmatched. The CDR3 loop reads CASSLDRGHYNEQFF. CDR3 coding DNA: TGTGCCAGCAGCTTGGACAGGGGGCACTACAATGAGCAGTTCTTC.

This clone showed up just once. The chain combines TRBV5-1 with TRBJ2-3; 7 bases line up with TRBD2. This CDR3 contains 14 residues. The germline V gene has CDR1 SGHRS and CDR2 YFSETQ. V lost 4 bases, J lost 2 bases, and 4 bases stayed unmatched. The CDR3 loop is CASSGGSYTDTQYF. The CDR3 DNA sequence: TGCGCCAGCAGCGGCGGGAGTTACACAGATACGCAGTATTTT.

V usage is TRBV30 and J usage is TRBJ1-1; D ambiguous. The CDR3 runs 11 residues. Germline assignment: CDR1 GTSNPN and CDR2 SVGIG (reference sequence). The ends were cut back, 0 bases at V and 11 bases at J, with 10 bases in the middle. CDR3: CAWSVSRYAFF. The CDR3 nucleotides are TGTGCCTGGAGTGTTTCCAGATACGCTTTCTTT.

This clone showed up just once. This rearrangement joins TRBV20-1 to TRBJ1-1; D unclear. V was cut by 1 base and J by 11 bases, with 11 bases left in between. Per the germline V gene, CDR1 is DFQATT and CDR2 is SNEGSKA (reference sequence). CDR3 size: 11 residues. CDR3 sequence (DNA): TGCAGTGCTAGAGGCGAGATCGGGGCTTTCTTT. Its protein product is CSARGEIGAFF.

The chain carries TRBV5-1 and TRBJ2-2; maybe TRBD1 (6 bases). The CDR3 has 14 amino acids. Trimming stripped 6 bases from V and 4 bases from J, with 13 bases between. Per germline, CDR1 SGHRS and CDR2 YFSETQ. CDR3 amino acids: CASNQGWSTGELFF. CDR3 sequence (DNA): TGCGCCAGCAATCAGGGGTGGAGCACCGGGGAGCTGTTTTTT.

This clone was detected a few times. The rearrangement joins TRBV2 to TRBJ1-5; no reliable D call. The V gene lost 3 bases and the J gene lost 0 bases, with 3 bases spanning the gap. In germline, CDR1 is SNHLY, CDR2 FYNNEI. CDR3 length equals 13 residues. CDR3 loop: CASSDNSNQPQHF. CDR3 bases: TGTGCCAGCAGTGATAATAGCAATCAGCCCCAGCATTTT.

This chain joins TRBV5-6 and TRBJ1-1, with D possibly being TRBD1 (6 bases). The V and J ends lost 4 bases and 1 base respectively, with 8 bases between them. CDR1 and CDR2 (germline): SGHDT, YYEEEE. This CDR3 is built from 13 residues. The DNA of the CDR3 is TGTGCCAGCAGCCAGGACAGGAACACTGAAGCTTTCTTT. Translated: CASSQDRNTEAFF.

The chain has TRBV7-9 and TRBJ2-1; no reliable D call. Trimming left V 2 bases short and J 4 bases short, with 12 bases between. This CDR3 comprises 15 residues. Germline CDR1 SEHNR, CDR2 FQNEAQ (reference sequence). CDR3 sequence reads: CASSLSRLLYNEQFF. CDR3 nucleotides: TGTGCCAGCAGCTTAAGCAGGCTTCTGTACAATGAGCAGTTCTTC.

The chain joins TRBV5-1 to TRBJ2-4; the D is unclear. The germline gives CDR1 SGHRS, CDR2 YFSETQ. V lost 7 bases to trimming and J lost 5 bases, with 16 bases between them. CDR3 length: 14 residues. The DNA of the CDR3 is TGCGCCAGCGCCCCGACTGCCTGGGAAAACATTCAGTACTTC. This translates into CASAPTAWENIQYF.

The count of this clone is one. The V call is TRBV2, the J call TRBJ2-7, with a possible D match to TRBD1 (5 bases). V was pared by 7 bases and J by 7 bases, with 20 bases between. Germline CDR1 reads SNHLY; CDR2 reads FYNNEI. The CDR3 covers 14 residues. The CDR3 reads CASKPSSGKREQYF. The CDR3 DNA reads TGTGCCAGCAAGCCATCCTCAGGGAAGAGGGAGCAGTACTTC. The full variable domain, with the rest looked up from reference TRBV2 and TRBJ2-7, is EPEVTQTPSHQVTQMGQEVILRCVPISNHLYFYWYRQILGQKVEFLVSFYNNEISEKSEIFDDQFSVERPDGSNFTLKIRSTKLEDSAMYFCASKPSSGKREQYFGPGTRLTVT.

This rearrangement joins TRBV5-1 to TRBJ2-7; D is ambiguous. The CDR3 consists of 13 residues. With 0 bases removed from V and 0 bases from J, the gap between germline ends came to 4 bases. In germline, CDR1 is SGHRS, CDR2 YFSETQ. The CDR3 reads CASSLAYSYEQYF. Written as DNA, the CDR3 is TGCGCCAGCAGCTTGGCCTACTCCTACGAGCAGTACTTC.